Listed below are T cell receptor beta chains from one sample, sequenced in a study of OX40 agonist ivuxolimab in advanced cancers. Clones were sequenced by immunoSEQ multiplex PCR, and TCRdb holds only the in-frame ones, with some missing. The profile shows 75,000 to 85,000 clones, around 90% of them singletons. Sequencing was performed on CD4+ or CD8+ T cells sorted from blood, taken in a trial of the OX40 agonist ivuxolimab. These receptors were collected from an adult with an advanced solid tumor such as melanoma, head and neck, liver or kidney cancer. The CDR3 runs from the conserved cysteine through the conserved F or W. D genes are given only for firm matches. Clone size is given for some rows only: seen once, a few or many times, or a class if the clone is expanded.

j_call: TRBJ1-6; d_call: TRBD1; cdr3_length: 17; clone_size: .; v_call: TRBV5-1; cdr3_nt: TGCGCCAGCAGCTCGGGCTCGGGACAGGGGCTGAGTTCACCCCTCCACTTT; cdr3_aa: CASSSGSGQGLSSPLHF
j_call: TRBJ2-1; d_call: TRBD2; cdr3_length: 14; clone_size: .; v_call: TRBV9; cdr3_nt: TGTGCCAGCAGCGTAAGGACTAGCTTTAATGAGCAGTTCTTC; cdr3_aa: CASSVRTSFNEQFF
j_call: TRBJ1-2; d_call: TRBD1; cdr3_length: 14; clone_size: .; v_call: TRBV11-2; cdr3_nt: TGTGCCAGCAGCGTAACAGGGGAACGAGGTGGCTACACCTTC; cdr3_aa: CASSVTGERGGYTF
j_call: TRBJ2-7; d_call: .; cdr3_length: 13; clone_size: .; v_call: TRBV14; cdr3_nt: TGTGCCAGCAGCTTACCAGGGAATTGCGAGCAGTACTTC; cdr3_aa: CASSLPGNCEQYF
j_call: TRBJ2-1; d_call: .; cdr3_length: 16; clone_size: .; v_call: TRBV14; cdr3_nt: TGTGCCAGCAGCCGATGGGGGACTCAATCCTACAATGAGCAGTTCTTC; cdr3_aa: CASSRWGTQSYNEQFF
j_call: TRBJ1-1; d_call: TRBD1; cdr3_length: 14; clone_size: .; v_call: TRBV6-5; cdr3_nt: TGTGCCAGCAGGCGAGACAGGGGAGGCACTGAAGCTTTCTTT; cdr3_aa: CASRRDRGGTEAFF
j_call: TRBJ2-1; d_call: .; cdr3_length: 13; clone_size: .; v_call: TRBV5-8; cdr3_nt: TGTGCCAGCAGTAGCGGCTCCTACAATGAGCAGTTCTTC; cdr3_aa: CASSSGSYNEQFF
j_call: TRBJ1-2; d_call: TRBD1; cdr3_length: 16; clone_size: .; v_call: TRBV6-5; cdr3_nt: TGTGCCAGCAGTTACTCGACCGGGACAGGGACTTATGGCTACACCTTC; cdr3_aa: CASSYSTGTGTYGYTF
j_call: TRBJ2-7; d_call: .; cdr3_length: 14; clone_size: .; v_call: TRBV7-2; cdr3_nt: TGTGCCAGCAGCTTAAGAGCGGGCTACTACGAGCAGTACTTC; cdr3_aa: CASSLRAGYYEQYF
j_call: TRBJ1-3; d_call: TRBD1; cdr3_length: 17; clone_size: .; v_call: TRBV4-2; cdr3_nt: TGTGCCAGCAGCCTCAAGTGGACAGGAGTCTCTGGAAACACCATATATTTT; cdr3_aa: CASSLKWTGVSGNTIYF
j_call: TRBJ2-1; d_call: TRBD2; cdr3_length: 15; clone_size: .; v_call: TRBV7-2; cdr3_nt: TGTGCCAGCAGCTTGACTAGCGAGACGTACAATGAGCAGTTCTTC; cdr3_aa: CASSLTSETYNEQFF
j_call: TRBJ1-5; d_call: TRBD1; cdr3_length: 14; clone_size: once; v_call: TRBV6-1; cdr3_nt: TGTGCCAGCAGTCCTCAGGGGGTTGGTCAGCCCCAGCATTTT; cdr3_aa: CASSPQGVGQPQHF
j_call: TRBJ1-4; d_call: .; cdr3_length: 13; clone_size: .; v_call: TRBV7-8; cdr3_nt: TGTGCCAGCAGCCTGGGGGGGAATGAAAAACTGTTTTTT; cdr3_aa: CASSLGGNEKLFF
j_call: TRBJ1-1; d_call: .; cdr3_length: 13; clone_size: few; v_call: TRBV7-9; cdr3_nt: TGTGCCAGCAGCTTAGAGGGGGACACTGAAGCTTTCTTT; cdr3_aa: CASSLEGDTEAFF
j_call: TRBJ1-3; d_call: .; cdr3_length: 15; clone_size: .; v_call: TRBV5-1; cdr3_nt: TGCGCCAGCAGCCTTAATACAGGCTCTGGAAACACCATATATTTT; cdr3_aa: CASSLNTGSGNTIYF
j_call: TRBJ2-7; d_call: TRBD2; cdr3_length: 14; clone_size: once; v_call: TRBV6-6; cdr3_nt: TGTGCCAGCAGTCCGACTAGCGGACCCTACGAGCAGTACTTC; cdr3_aa: CASSPTSGPYEQYF
j_call: TRBJ2-7; d_call: TRBD1; cdr3_length: 14; clone_size: .; v_call: TRBV6-7; cdr3_nt: TGTGCCAGCAACAACCCGGACAGGGAGGACGAGCAGTACTTC; cdr3_aa: CASNNPDREDEQYF
j_call: TRBJ2-5; d_call: .; cdr3_length: 13; clone_size: .; v_call: TRBV9; cdr3_nt: TGTGCCAGCAGCGGCCGGGACCGGGAGACCCAGTACTTC; cdr3_aa: CASSGRDRETQYF
j_call: TRBJ1-4; d_call: TRBD1; cdr3_length: 14; clone_size: .; v_call: TRBV5-1; cdr3_nt: TGCGCCAACAGCTTCGGACAGGGGGATGAAAAACTGTTTTTT; cdr3_aa: CANSFGQGDEKLFF
j_call: TRBJ2-5; d_call: .; cdr3_length: 13; clone_size: once; v_call: TRBV11-3; cdr3_nt: TGTGCCAGCAGCCCCGGTAGTCAAGAGACCCAGTACTTC; cdr3_aa: CASSPGSQETQYF
j_call: TRBJ1-1; d_call: .; cdr3_length: 13; clone_size: .; v_call: TRBV6-5; cdr3_nt: TGTGCCAGCAGTTCGACGGCTACCAGTGAAGCTTTCTTT; cdr3_aa: CASSSTATSEAFF
j_call: TRBJ2-5; d_call: .; cdr3_length: 12; clone_size: .; v_call: TRBV7-6; cdr3_nt: TGTGCCAGCAGCGCAGCCCTGGAAACCCAGTACTTC; cdr3_aa: CASSAALETQYF
j_call: TRBJ2-5; d_call: .; cdr3_length: 14; clone_size: .; v_call: TRBV14; cdr3_nt: TGTGCCAGCAGCCCCCGACGGGCCCAAGAGACCCAGTACTTC; cdr3_aa: CASSPRRAQETQYF
j_call: TRBJ2-7; d_call: .; cdr3_length: 12; clone_size: .; v_call: TRBV18; cdr3_nt: TGTGCCAGCTCACCATCTACCTACGAGCAGTACTTC; cdr3_aa: CASSPSTYEQYF
j_call: TRBJ1-1; d_call: .; cdr3_length: 13; clone_size: .; v_call: TRBV27; cdr3_nt: TGTGCCAGCAGTTTTAGTACACTCGGTGAAGCTTTCTTT; cdr3_aa: CASSFSTLGEAFF
j_call: TRBJ2-3; d_call: .; cdr3_length: 13; clone_size: .; v_call: TRBV6-1; cdr3_nt: TGTGCCAGCAGCGAAATGGGTAAGGGTGCGCAGTATTTT; cdr3_aa: CASSEMGKGAQYF
j_call: TRBJ1-2; d_call: .; cdr3_length: 15; clone_size: .; v_call: TRBV19; cdr3_nt: TGTGCCAGTAGGATCCTTCACCGGTCCAGGGTGGCGTCCACCTTC; cdr3_aa: CASRILHRSRVASTF
j_call: TRBJ1-3; d_call: .; cdr3_length: 15; clone_size: once; v_call: TRBV6-6; cdr3_nt: TGTGCCAGCAGTTACTCTATCTCGGGGGGCAACACCATATATTTT; cdr3_aa: CASSYSISGGNTIYF
j_call: TRBJ2-1; d_call: TRBD1; cdr3_length: 17; clone_size: .; v_call: TRBV19; cdr3_nt: TGTGCCAGTAGTCCCGAGAGGACAGGGGTATCCTACAATGAGCAGTTCTTC; cdr3_aa: CASSPERTGVSYNEQFF
j_call: TRBJ2-3; d_call: TRBD1; cdr3_length: 14; clone_size: .; v_call: TRBV5-1; cdr3_nt: TGCGCCAGCAGCTTCCAGGGGGCGGGGGATACGCAGTATTTT; cdr3_aa: CASSFQGAGDTQYF
j_call: TRBJ2-7; d_call: .; cdr3_length: 13; clone_size: .; v_call: TRBV7-9; cdr3_nt: TGTGCCAGCAGCTTGTCAGCCCGTAGCGAGCAGTACTTC; cdr3_aa: CASSLSARSEQYF
j_call: TRBJ1-5; d_call: .; cdr3_length: 15; clone_size: once; v_call: TRBV7-9; cdr3_nt: TGTGCCAGCAGCCGCGACTGGAGGGGTGGTCAGCCCCAGCATTTT; cdr3_aa: CASSRDWRGGQPQHF
j_call: TRBJ2-2; d_call: .; cdr3_length: 13; clone_size: once; v_call: TRBV7-3; cdr3_nt: TGTGCCAGCAGCCTAGGGGTTCCCGGGGAGCTGTTTTTT; cdr3_aa: CASSLGVPGELFF
j_call: TRBJ2-7; d_call: TRBD2; cdr3_length: 15; clone_size: .; v_call: TRBV11-3; cdr3_nt: TGTGCCAGCAGCTCTCATGCGGGAGTTGGTTACGAGCAGTACTTC; cdr3_aa: CASSSHAGVGYEQYF
j_call: TRBJ2-7; d_call: .; cdr3_length: 18; clone_size: .; v_call: TRBV7-9; cdr3_nt: TGTGCCAGCAGCTTAGTCCCTAATCTAGGGACCTACGGCAACGAGCAGTACTTC; cdr3_aa: CASSLVPNLGTYGNEQYF
j_call: TRBJ1-2; d_call: .; cdr3_length: 14; clone_size: .; v_call: TRBV7-8; cdr3_nt: TGTGCCAGCAAACTGAGCATCTCGAACTATGGCTACACCTTC; cdr3_aa: CASKLSISNYGYTF
j_call: TRBJ1-2; d_call: TRBD1; cdr3_length: 16; clone_size: .; v_call: TRBV4-1; cdr3_nt: TGCGCCAGCAGCCAGGATCCGACGACAGGGACCTATGGCTACACCTTC; cdr3_aa: CASSQDPTTGTYGYTF
j_call: TRBJ2-1; d_call: TRBD2; cdr3_length: 14; clone_size: .; v_call: TRBV19; cdr3_nt: TGTGCCAGTAGTGTCAGACTAGCGGCCCATGAGCAGTTCTTC; cdr3_aa: CASSVRLAAHEQFF
j_call: TRBJ2-7; d_call: .; cdr3_length: 11; clone_size: .; v_call: TRBV6-5; cdr3_nt: TGTGCCAGCAGTGGCTCGTTCGAGCAGTACTTC; cdr3_aa: CASSGSFEQYF
j_call: TRBJ2-7; d_call: .; cdr3_length: 15; clone_size: .; v_call: TRBV6-5; cdr3_nt: TGTGCCAGCAGTCGCCTACGGGGAATTAACCACGAGCAGTACTTC; cdr3_aa: CASSRLRGINHEQYF
j_call: TRBJ2-1; d_call: TRBD2; cdr3_length: 18; clone_size: .; v_call: TRBV7-2; cdr3_nt: TGTGCCAGCAGCTTAGATTCCCCTCGACTAGCGGGATTCGGTGAGCAGTTCTTC; cdr3_aa: CASSLDSPRLAGFGEQFF
j_call: TRBJ2-1; d_call: .; cdr3_length: 12; clone_size: .; v_call: TRBV7-2; cdr3_nt: TGTGCCAGCACCCCGCTTACGAGAGAGCAGTTCTTC; cdr3_aa: CASTPLTREQFF
j_call: TRBJ2-1; d_call: TRBD2; cdr3_length: 19; clone_size: .; v_call: TRBV7-9; cdr3_nt: TGTACCAGCAGAACGGGACTAGCGGGAGGCAAGAGCTCCTACAATGAGCAGTTCTTC; cdr3_aa: CTSRTGLAGGKSSYNEQFF
j_call: TRBJ2-7; d_call: TRBD1; cdr3_length: 14; clone_size: .; v_call: TRBV6-5; cdr3_nt: TGTGCCAGTGGACAGGTCCTCAGCTCCTACGAGCAGTACTTC; cdr3_aa: CASGQVLSSYEQYF
j_call: TRBJ2-7; d_call: TRBD2; cdr3_length: 15; clone_size: .; v_call: TRBV28; cdr3_nt: TGTGCCAGCAGGATGAATAGCGGGAGGTTATACGAGCAGTACTTC; cdr3_aa: CASRMNSGRLYEQYF
j_call: TRBJ2-2; d_call: .; cdr3_length: 16; clone_size: .; v_call: TRBV5-1; cdr3_nt: TGCGCCAGCAGCTTGGTTCCTTTCCCGAACACCGGGGAGCTGTTTTTT; cdr3_aa: CASSLVPFPNTGELFF
j_call: TRBJ2-3; d_call: TRBD2; cdr3_length: 16; clone_size: .; v_call: TRBV5-1; cdr3_nt: TGCGCCAGCAGCCTACGGACTAGCGGGAGCACAGATACGCAGTATTTT; cdr3_aa: CASSLRTSGSTDTQYF
j_call: TRBJ2-2; d_call: TRBD1; cdr3_length: 14; clone_size: .; v_call: TRBV6-6; cdr3_nt: TGTGCCAGCAGTGACAGGGGGGACACCGGGGAGCTGTTTTTT; cdr3_aa: CASSDRGDTGELFF
j_call: TRBJ2-7; d_call: .; cdr3_length: 15; clone_size: .; v_call: TRBV18; cdr3_nt: TGTGCCAGCTCAGCGATCCGGGATGGATACTACGAGCAGTACTTC; cdr3_aa: CASSAIRDGYYEQYF
j_call: TRBJ2-5; d_call: TRBD1; cdr3_length: 15; clone_size: .; v_call: TRBV18; cdr3_nt: TGTGCCAGCTCACCAAACTCCGGGACAGAAGAGACCCAGTACTTC; cdr3_aa: CASSPNSGTEETQYF
j_call: TRBJ1-2; d_call: TRBD1; cdr3_length: 16; clone_size: .; v_call: TRBV19; cdr3_nt: TGTGCCAGTAGTATCTCCGGGACAGGGATCCTCTATGGCTACACCTTC; cdr3_aa: CASSISGTGILYGYTF
j_call: TRBJ2-1; d_call: TRBD2; cdr3_length: 15; clone_size: .; v_call: TRBV5-1; cdr3_nt: TGCGCCAGCAGCTTGGCGACTAGCGGGAATAATGAGCAGTTCTTC; cdr3_aa: CASSLATSGNNEQFF
j_call: TRBJ2-7; d_call: .; cdr3_length: 13; clone_size: .; v_call: TRBV2; cdr3_nt: TGTGCCAGCAATTGGGGGCAGAACTACGAGCAGTACTTC; cdr3_aa: CASNWGQNYEQYF
j_call: TRBJ2-1; d_call: TRBD2; cdr3_length: 20; clone_size: once; v_call: TRBV5-1; cdr3_nt: TGCGCCAGCAGCCCAGGACTAGCGGGAGGGCATTTTGTATGGTTCAATGAGCAGTTCTTC; cdr3_aa: CASSPGLAGGHFVWFNEQFF
j_call: TRBJ1-1; d_call: .; cdr3_length: 14; clone_size: few; v_call: TRBV2; cdr3_nt: TGTGCCAGCAGTGAGGACATGATGAACACTGAAGCTTTCTTT; cdr3_aa: CASSEDMMNTEAFF
j_call: TRBJ2-1; d_call: TRBD1; cdr3_length: 15; clone_size: .; v_call: TRBV11-3; cdr3_nt: TGTGCCAGCAGCTTGGGACAGGGGAACTACAATGAGCAGTTCTTC; cdr3_aa: CASSLGQGNYNEQFF
j_call: TRBJ1-3; d_call: .; cdr3_length: 15; clone_size: .; v_call: TRBV6-1; cdr3_nt: TGTGCCAGCAGTCCACAGGATGCCTCTGGAAACACCATATATTTT; cdr3_aa: CASSPQDASGNTIYF
j_call: TRBJ2-1; d_call: TRBD2; cdr3_length: 16; clone_size: once; v_call: TRBV4-3; cdr3_nt: TGCGCCAGCAGCCAAGCCGTAGCGGGAGGCGCGTATGAGCAGTTCTTC; cdr3_aa: CASSQAVAGGAYEQFF
j_call: TRBJ1-4; d_call: TRBD1; cdr3_length: 15; clone_size: .; v_call: TRBV28; cdr3_nt: TGTGCCAGCAGTTCCCCGACAGGGATAGATGAAAAACTGTTTTTT; cdr3_aa: CASSSPTGIDEKLFF